Below are 28 T cell receptor beta chains sequenced from a single sample in a study of regulatory T cells in long-lasting Graves disease. As to time point: persistent/refractory GD, antithyroid drugs over 5 years with positive TRAb. The authors made the TCR library using RNA they extracted from PBMCs. Researchers made TCR beta libraries by using iRepertoire HTBI primers and running Arm-PCR on CDR3 regions. TCRdb itself ran the multiplex PCR reads through MiXCR, one entry per CDR3 protein. The sample lists fewer than 450,000 distinct CDR3 sequences; more than 20% were seen once. The sample was peripheral blood mononuclear cells (PBMCs), taken when the disease was refractory, from a patient treated with antithyroid drugs. The receptors here all came from a female donor with Graves disease.

This chain links TRBV27 with TRBJ1-4; the D is unclear. The CDR3 is 13 residues long. CDR1 is MNHEY and CDR2 is SMNVEV in the germline V gene (reference sequence). V was shortened by 5 bases and J by 3 bases, with 7 bases between the two germline ends. The CDR3 nucleotides are TGTGCCAGCAGTACCCGTCCTAATGAAAAACTGTTTTTT. Amino acid sequence: CASSTRPNEKLFF.

There are a few counts of this clonotype. The chain has TRBV5-6 and TRBJ1-1; no clear D gene. CDR1 is SGHDT and CDR2 is YYEEEE in the germline V gene. The CDR3 has 13 amino acids. V was trimmed by 4 bases and J by 4 bases, leaving 11 bases between them. CDR3 protein: CASSLGDRTEAFF. In DNA, the CDR3 is TGTGCCAGCAGCCTGGGCGATCGCACTGAAGCTTTCTTT.

The chain joins TRBV6-1 to TRBJ2-2, with D unclear. CDR1 and CDR2 (germline): MNHNS, SASEGT. The CDR3 consists of 15 residues. V lost 6 bases, J lost 4 bases, and 15 bases lay in between. CDR3 amino acids: CASRAHVAVTGELFF. In nucleotides, the CDR3 is TGTGCCAGCAGAGCCCATGTTGCGGTCACCGGGGAGCTGTTTTTT.

This clonotype was found a few times. The chain carries TRBV6-5 and TRBJ1-1; TRBD1 might be the D (5 bases). V lost 1 base, J lost 1 base, and 10 bases lay in between. Per the germline V gene, CDR1 is MNHEY and CDR2 is SVGAGI. The CDR3 length is 15 residues. CDR3 DNA sequence: TGTGCCAGCAGTTACTTTGGTGGGGCGAACACTGAAGCTTTCTTT. This encodes CASSYFGGANTEAFF.

This clonotype was counted ten times or more. V is TRBV29-1 and J is TRBJ2-7; TRBD1 matches at 7 bases. J gave up 3 bases and V 4 bases, and 0 bases lay outside the gene matches. Per germline, CDR1 SQVTM and CDR2 ANQGSEA. This CDR3 contains 11 residues. The CDR3 sequence: CSVGDSYEQYF. The DNA of the CDR3 is TGCAGCGTTGGGGACAGCTACGAGCAGTACTTC.

This chain links TRBV7-2 with TRBJ2-1; D call uncertain. The CDR3 consists of 13 residues. V was shortened by 3 bases and J by 7 bases, with 10 bases between the two germline ends. The germline V gene has CDR1 SGHTA and CDR2 FQGNSA. CDR3 region: CASSLAQINEQFF. The CDR3 DNA reads as TGTGCCAGCAGCTTGGCCCAAATAAATGAGCAGTTCTTC.

This clonotype was seen a few times. This rearrangement joins TRBV6-1 to TRBJ1-6; TRBD1 matches 7 bases. Germline CDR1 and CDR2: MNHNS and SASEGT. The CDR3 consists of 14 residues. V shed 7 bases, J shed 7 bases, and the junction held 7 bases outside the gene matches. CDR3 amino acids: CASNRDSSNSPLHF. The CDR3 nucleotides read TGTGCCAGCAACCGGGACAGCTCAAATTCACCCCTCCACTTT.

This clonotype has a count of ten or more. This chain links TRBV27 with TRBJ1-5, with no clear D. This CDR3 is 16 amino acids long. Germline V lookup: CDR1 MNHEY, CDR2 SMNVEV (reference sequence). Trimming took off 5 bases at V and 9 bases at J, with 23 bases between the two ends. CDR3 nucleotides: TGTGCCAGCAGTCCCACCATTGGGGTCTCAGGATCGCCCCAGCATTTT. Translating it yields CASSPTIGVSGSPQHF.

This chain joins TRBV6-2 or TRBV6-3 and TRBJ1-3; D not certain. The germline CDR1 and CDR2 sequences are MNHEY and SVGEGT. The CDR3 is 15 residues long. V gave up 2 bases and J gave up 2 bases, with 10 bases separating them. The CDR3 protein is CASSYAQQPGNTIYF. DNA for the CDR3: TGTGCCAGCAGTTACGCTCAACAGCCTGGAAACACCATATATTTT.

This clonotype was seen repeatedly, ten times or more. Compared with germline, one end of the junction differs, possibly owing to a read error. The V gene is TRBV2, the J gene TRBJ1-3; D call uncertain. Germline V gives CDR1 SNHLY, CDR2 FYNNEI. There are 12 residues in the CDR3. The CDR3 DNA is TGTGCCAGCACGAGGGCTGGGAACACCATATATTTT. As protein: CASTRAGNTIYF.

This clonotype was found a few times. V gene TRBV7-9 combines with J gene TRBJ2-5; D is perhaps TRBD1 (5 bases). This CDR3 is built from 14 residues. V was trimmed by 1 base and J by 4 bases, leaving 10 bases between them. Per germline, CDR1 SEHNR and CDR2 FQNEAQ (reference sequence). CDR3 DNA: TGTGCCAGCAGCTTAGTTTCAGGGTCAGAGACCCAGTACTTC. It yields the protein CASSLVSGSETQYF.

The V call is TRBV7-2, the J call TRBJ1-1; D is ambiguous. V was clipped by 6 bases and J by 11 bases, with 13 bases between them. Per germline, CDR1 SGHTA and CDR2 FQGNSA. The CDR3 loop spans 11 amino acids. Here the CDR3 reads CASRREGIAFF. In nucleotides, the CDR3 is TGTGCCAGCAGAAGAGAGGGCATTGCTTTCTTT.

V and J are TRBV11-2 and TRBJ2-1, with no clear D. With 4 bases removed from V and 5 bases from J, the gap between germline ends came to 12 bases. The CDR3 spans 14 residues. Germline CDR1 is SGHAT and CDR2 is FQNNGV. The CDR3 nucleotides read TGTGCCAGCAGCTACGAGTCAGGCAACAATGAGCAGTTCTTC. Amino acid sequence: CASSYESGNNEQFF.

The CDR3 sequence is CASSQGTSTYNEQFF. The CDR3 bases are TGCGCCAGCAGCCAAGGGACTAGCACTTACAATGAGCAGTTCTTC. The chain employs TRBV4-3 and TRBJ2-1; 8 nucleotides line up with TRBD2. Germline CDR1 is LGHNA and CDR2 is YSLEER. The CDR3 length is 15 residues. V was clipped by 1 base and J by 4 bases; unmatched bases: 3.

The CDR3 bases are TGCGCCAGCAGCCAAGGAATAGACACCGGGGAGCTGTTTTTT. This sequence encodes CASSQGIDTGELFF. The chain couples TRBV4-1 to TRBJ2-2; no definite D call. CDR1 is MGHRA, CDR2 YSYEKL, per germline. The CDR3 is made up of 14 amino acids. V gave up 1 base and J gave up 3 bases, with 6 bases separating them.

V is TRBV6-5 and J is TRBJ1-5, with D tentatively TRBD1 (5 bases). Trimming took 2 bases from V and 5 from J, leaving 10 bases between them. Germline V gene sequence: CDR1 MNHEY, CDR2 SVGAGI. CDR3 size: 14 residues. The CDR3 protein is CASSYLDIYQPQHF. CDR3 nucleotides: TGTGCCAGCAGTTACCTGGACATTTATCAGCCCCAGCATTTT.

This clonotype occurred many times. This chain connects TRBV7-2 to TRBJ1-3; D remains unclear. V lost 5 bases to trimming and J lost 3 bases, with 17 bases between them. This CDR3 is built from 16 residues. The germline V gene encodes CDR1 SGHTA and CDR2 FQGNSA. The CDR3 coding sequence is TGTGCCAGCAGCCCCCGGACTCGGTTCGATGGAAACACCATATATTTT. Its translation is CASSPRTRFDGNTIYF.

This chain links TRBV29-1 with TRBJ2-5; D remains ambiguous. This CDR3 has 14 amino acids. The V end was cut by 8 bases, the J end by 1 base, with 17 bases between. CDR1 and CDR2 (germline): SQVTM, ANQGSEA. The CDR3 DNA reads TGCAGCATTTTGTACGTAACGATCCAAGAGACCCAGTACTTC. It is translated as CSILYVTIQETQYF.

This clonotype has a handful of counts. This chain uses TRBV9 with TRBJ1-2; a weak D match, TRBD1 (6 bases). The CDR3 sequence is 14 residues long. Between the trimmed V and J ends, which lost 0 bases and 6 bases, there was a span of 12 bases. Per the germline V gene, CDR1 is SGDLS and CDR2 is YYNGEE. CDR3 bases: TGTGCCAGCAGCGTAGGGACAGTGGCTAATGGCTACACCTTC. Its translation is CASSVGTVANGYTF.

This chain connects TRBV12-3 or TRBV12-4 to TRBJ2-1; D unresolved. Trimming removed 8 bases from V and 6 bases from J, with 8 bases in between. This CDR3 has 11 amino acids. The CDR3 loop reads CASSTVNEQFF. The DNA of the CDR3 is TGTGCCAGCTCGACTGTCAATGAGCAGTTCTTC.

In its sample, this clonotype was seen a few times. The chain joins TRBV28 to TRBJ1-2, with a possible D match to TRBD1 (6 bases). The CDR3 extends over 13 amino acids. From germline, CDR1 is MDHEN and CDR2 SYDVKM. V gave up 3 bases and J gave up 8 bases, with 13 bases separating them. For the CDR3, the DNA is TGTGCCAGCAGTTTGATGGGGGCGAAAGGCTACACCTTC. Protein: CASSLMGAKGYTF.

This clonotype was detected ten times or more. The chain has TRBV28 and TRBJ2-7; D uncertain. V lost 3 bases and J 6 bases, leaving 12 bases between the germline ends. Germline CDR1 MDHEN, CDR2 SYDVKM. The CDR3 is 13 residues long. CDR3 coding DNA: TGTGCCAGCAGTTTTTTCGATCGCTCCGAGCAGTACTTC. This sequence encodes CASSFFDRSEQYF.

As regards this clonotype: This may be a read error, as it is one base from a much larger clone. V is TRBV6-9 and J is TRBJ2-6, with unresolved D. V lost 3 bases to trimming and J lost 8 bases, with 17 bases between them. Per the germline V gene, CDR1 is MNHGY and CDR2 is SVAAGI. The CDR3 consists of 16 residues. For the CDR3, the DNA is TGTGCCAGCAGTTACTCCGGCTCTGCTCATCCCAACGTCCTGACTTTC. This encodes CASSYSGSAHPNVLTF.

V is TRBV4-3 and J is TRBJ1-6; 8 bases match TRBD1. The germline gives CDR1 LGHNA, CDR2 YSLEER. V was clipped by 0 bases and J by 8 bases; unmatched bases: 6. The length of the CDR3 is 16 residues. CDR3 DNA sequence: TGCGCCAGCAGCCAAGACAGGGGGCGGGTGTATTCACCCCTCCACTTT. Amino acid sequence: CASSQDRGRVYSPLHF.

V usage is TRBV20-1 and J usage is TRBJ1-3; 7 bases are shared with TRBD1. The junction had 21 bases not matched to a gene; V was cut back by 7 bases and J by 0 bases. Germline V lookup: CDR1 DFQATT, CDR2 SNEGSKA (reference sequence). This CDR3 has 19 residues. As DNA, the CDR3 is TGCAGTGTCCCCGAGTGGGACAGCCTCAGGTCCAACTCTGGAAACACCATATATTTT. Residues: CSVPEWDSLRSNSGNTIYF.

At least ten counts were recorded for this clonotype. V gene TRBV5-1 combines with J gene TRBJ2-2, with 9 bases that match TRBD2. Trimming took 0 bases from V and 8 from J; bases not matched to a gene: 5. Looked up from germline, CDR1 is SGHRS and CDR2 is YFSETQ. The CDR3 loop spans 15 amino acids. CDR3 sequence: CASSLALAGAGELFF. CDR3 nucleotide sequence: TGCGCCAGCAGCTTGGCATTAGCGGGAGCAGGGGAGCTGTTTTTT.

This rearrangement joins TRBV11-3 to TRBJ2-7; 9 bases align to TRBD2. CDR1 is SGHNT and CDR2 is YENEEA in the germline V gene. With V trimmed by 2 bases and J by 1 base, 18 bases remained unmatched. The CDR3 extends over 20 amino acids. CDR3 nucleotide sequence: TGTGCCAGCAGCTTAAATAGGGGGAGCGGGAGGATCGATCTATCCTACGAGCAGTACTTC. It codes for CASSLNRGSGRIDLSYEQYF.

This clonotype was seen ten or more times. V gene TRBV28 combines with J gene TRBJ2-2; D gene unclear. The CDR3 has 16 amino acids. Germline CDR1 is MDHEN and CDR2 is SYDVKM. V was clipped by 5 bases and J by 4 bases, with 17 bases between them. The CDR3 here is CASSAGSKGSTGELFF. Written as DNA, the CDR3 is TGTGCCAGCAGTGCCGGGTCAAAAGGTAGCACCGGGGAGCTGTTTTTT.